The clone carrying this T cell receptor beta chain was picked up one time. The data were obtained in a study of blood T cell repertoires in COVID-19. Whole-study context: COVID-19 samples collected from the United States, Italy and Spain covered acute and convalescent phases. Sources were T cells, B-cell-depleted T cells, or PBMCs; the material itself was cDNA or gDNA.

Germline-derived CDR1 and CDR2 are SQVTM and ANQGSEA. V lost 4 bases and J lost 1, with 12 bases in between. The length of the CDR3 is 14 residues. Seattle's enrolled individuals joined amid active infection and were then monitored longitudinally. Per the original methods: Scientists estimated how many nucleated cells there were by amplifying reference gene primers. The data were produced by immunoSEQ multiplex PCR, yet TCRdb's version contains in-frame clones alone and is incomplete. From that table come the V and J calls and clone size; the DNA was used to work out D and trimming. The sample lists hundreds of thousands of clones; 65% to 90% were seen once.

This clonotype was sampled from a man between 45 and 60 years old with COVID-19, enrolled during active disease. The sequenced sample consisted of peripheral blood. The chain carries TRBV29-1 and TRBJ2-3; D perhaps matches TRBD1 (5 bases). The CDR3 nucleotides read TGCAGCGTTGGGATAACAGGACGCACAGATACGCAGTATTTT. The encoded protein is CSVGITGRTDTQYF.